This TCR beta chain was identified in a study of shared clonotypes between healthy human individuals. The genomic DNA of each subset was split evenly across several immunoSEQ plates. Per the authors' pipeline: Filtering was not the same, since immunoSEQ gave junction-only sequences without quality scores. Data came from immunoSEQ multiplex PCR; TCRdb stores just in-frame clones and leaves some out. D and trimming come from the DNA, and the V and J calls and clone size come from that table. The sample records nearly 1,000,000 clones, more than 75% being singletons. CDR1 SGHVS and CDR2 FQNEAQ come from the germline V gene. The V and J ends lost 8 bases and 5 bases, in that order; junction bases with no gene match: 6. The CDR3 runs to 14 residues. This clone occurred a few times.

The sequenced sample was memory CD4+ T cells sorted from blood. The subset here: CD45RA-negative fraction. The origin of this receptor is a man in his late teens or twenties in good health. This chain joins TRBV7-8 and TRBJ2-4; 10 bases are a match to TRBD2. In DNA, the CDR3 is TGTGCCAGCTCTAGCGGGGGTATCGAAAACATTCAGTACTTC. Amino acids: CASSSGGIENIQYF.